This T cell receptor beta chain was captured in a study of blood T cell repertoires in COVID-19. Study information: Both acute and convalescent COVID-19 samples were obtained from the United States, Italy and Spain. PBMCs, B-cell-depleted T cells, or T cells were the source of the cDNA or gDNA that made up the material.

With 2 bases clipped from V and 3 bases from J, the junction kept 12 bases outside the gene matches. Germline V gene data show CDR1 as SEHNR and CDR2 as FQNEAQ (reference sequence). There are 17 residues in the CDR3. Per the original data handling: Amplification with reference gene primers provided the estimates of nucleated cell counts. Profiled with immunoSEQ multiplex PCR; TCRdb holds only in-frame clones, not every one. V, J and clone size are those of that table, while D and trimming were read from the DNA. The table has around 300,000 clones, approximately 85% seen once. The J gene is TRBJ2-7, the V gene TRBV7-9; TRBD1 matches at 8 bases. The clonotype comes from a human donor in a cohort sampled during active COVID-19. The specimen sequenced was peripheral blood. Here the CDR3 reads CASSLHPSGTGSYEQYF. The CDR3 DNA reads as TGTGCCAGCAGCTTACATCCTTCCGGGACAGGAAGCTACGAGCAGTACTTC.